Below are 3 T cell receptor beta chains sequenced from a single sample in a study of Ad26.COV2.S vaccination and SARS-CoV-2 variants. Some clones are missing from TCRdb's copy, which holds only in-frame ones; the method was immunoSEQ multiplex PCR. The sample shows about 440,000 clones, 90% of them seen only once. This sample's treatment: roughly 18 received Ad26.COV2.S at low or high dose, single or two shots; roughly five received placebo; per-sample allocation not given. Sampling happened 63 days after the first vaccine or placebo injection. The sequencing used peripheral blood, collected in a trial of Ad26.COV2.S vaccine versus placebo. Every receptor here comes from a person aged 18-60 years who received the Ad26.COV2.S COVID-19 vaccine or a placebo.

The chain carries TRBV7-9 and TRBJ2-7; TRBD1 matches at 7 bases. The CDR3 consists of 16 residues. Germline CDR1 and CDR2: SEHNR and FQNEAQ (reference sequence). Unmatched junction bases numbered 9, after V lost 2 bases and J lost 2 bases. The CDR3 protein is CASSLMLRGRPYEQYF. CDR3 bases: TGTGCCAGCAGCTTAATGTTAAGGGGGCGCCCCTACGAGCAGTACTTC.

This chain uses TRBV27 with TRBJ1-6, with TRBD1 identical over 8 bases. Germline V lookup: CDR1 MNHEY, CDR2 SMNVEV (reference sequence). This CDR3 region has 14 residues. V trimming: 6 bases; J trimming: 10 bases; junction bases outside the gene matches: 8. The CDR3 sequence is CASRTQGARSPLHF. As DNA, the CDR3 is TGTGCCAGCAGAACTCAGGGGGCGAGGTCACCCCTCCACTTT.

The rearrangement links TRBV6-2 or TRBV6-3 to TRBJ2-3; 9 bases align to TRBD2. With V trimmed by 6 bases and J by 2 bases, 15 bases remained unmatched. The germline V gene encodes CDR1 MNHEY and CDR2 SVGEGT. This CDR3 region has 18 residues. The CDR3 sequence: CASSRTRWLAGPTDTQYF. The CDR3 DNA is TGTGCCAGCAGCCGAACCCGGTGGCTAGCGGGACCCACAGATACGCAGTATTTT.